These 30 T cell receptor beta chains were sequenced from one sample in a study of control samples from healthy donors and cancer patients. Assay used: immunoSEQ multiplex PCR; TCRdb lists only in-frame clones, some missing. The sample comprises over 150,000 clones, approximately 94% of which are singletons, and 12% to 15% rests with the top ten. The sequenced sample consisted of PBMCs. Source of these receptors: a man in his sixties with colorectal cancer.

The chain recombines TRBV11-3 with TRBJ1-1; tentative D call: TRBD1 (6 bases). CDR1 SGHNT and CDR2 YENEEA come from the germline V gene. V gave up 5 bases and J gave up 0 bases, with 13 bases separating them. The CDR3 sequence is 15 residues long. The CDR3 is CASSKEGQLNTEAFF. CDR3 DNA sequence: TGTGCCAGCAGCAAAGAAGGACAGCTGAACACTGAAGCTTTCTTT.

V is TRBV6-5 and J is TRBJ1-6, with no clear D. V lost 0 bases and J lost 7, with 10 bases in between. CDR3 length: 15 residues. CDR1 MNHEY and CDR2 SVGAGI come from the germline V gene. CDR3 sequence (DNA): TGTGCCAGCAGTTACTCGAACAGCCGGAATTCACCCCTCCACTTT. This codes for CASSYSNSRNSPLHF.

The rearrangement links TRBV19 to TRBJ1-1; D unclear. Trimming took off 3 bases at V and 4 bases at J, with 6 bases between the two ends. Germline CDR1 LNHDA, CDR2 SQIVND (reference sequence). The CDR3 is 12 residues long. Here the CDR3 reads CASSMRFTEAFF. DNA of the CDR3: TGTGCCAGTAGTATGAGGTTCACTGAAGCTTTCTTT.

The chain links TRBV5-1 to TRBJ2-3; D is unresolved. This CDR3 is built from 14 residues. Trimming took 2 bases from V and 2 from J, leaving 9 bases between them. The germline V gene has CDR1 SGHRS and CDR2 YFSETQ. The CDR3, as DNA: TGCGCCAGCAGCTTTCGACCTTCCACAGATACGCAGTATTTT. Amino acid sequence: CASSFRPSTDTQYF. Supplemented by reference TRBV5-1 and TRBJ2-3, the full variable domain reads KAGVTQTPRYLIKTRGQQVTLSCSPISGHRSVSWYQQTPGQGLQFLFEYFSETQRNKGNFPGRFSGRQFSNSRSEMNVSTLELGDSALYLCASSFRPSTDTQYFGPGTRLTVL.

This sequence joins TRBV6-6 and TRBJ2-5; D might be TRBD2 (6 bases). CDR3 size: 16 residues. Trimming took off 0 bases at V and 2 bases at J, with 13 bases between the two ends. Germline CDR1 reads MNHNY; CDR2 reads SVGAGI (reference sequence). CDR3 residues: CASSYSINRGQETQYF. CDR3 DNA: TGTGCCAGCAGTTACTCCATTAATCGGGGGCAAGAGACCCAGTACTTC.

This CDR3 reads CASSSSGTASGYTF. In DNA form, the CDR3 reads TGTGCCAGTAGCTCATCCGGGACAGCGAGTGGCTACACCTTC. The chain uses TRBV19 and TRBJ1-2, with 7 positions matching TRBD1. Germline assignment: CDR1 LNHDA and CDR2 SQIVND (reference sequence). The CDR3 spans 14 residues. Trimming cost V 6 bases and J 7 bases; bases outside gene matches: 11.

V usage is TRBV30 and J usage is TRBJ2-7, with 7 positions matching TRBD1. J gave up 0 bases and V 0 bases, and 2 bases lay outside the gene matches. Germline-derived CDR1 and CDR2 are GTSNPN and SVGIG (reference sequence). CDR3 length: 14 amino acids. This CDR3 reads CAWSVQGISYEQYF. The CDR3 DNA follows: TGTGCCTGGAGTGTACAGGGGATCTCCTACGAGCAGTACTTC.

This chain uses TRBV5-4 with TRBJ2-7; 8 nucleotides match TRBD1. V dropped 4 bases and J dropped 4; count of bases not matched to a gene: 13. Looked up from germline, CDR1 is SGHNT and CDR2 is YYREEE (reference sequence). The CDR3 covers 16 residues. DNA for the CDR3: TGTGCCAGCAGCGACGGACAGGGAAGGGTCGGATACGAGCAGTACTTC. Its protein is CASSDGQGRVGYEQYF.

The chain joins TRBV27 to TRBJ2-5, with 11 nucleotides matching TRBD1. Germline CDR1 and CDR2: MNHEY and SMNVEV (reference sequence). V was clipped by 6 bases and J by 4 bases; unmatched bases: 1. The CDR3 consists of 13 residues. CDR3 DNA sequence: TGTGCCAGCAGAGGACAGGGGGCAGAGACCCAGTACTTC. This gives the protein CASRGQGAETQYF.

The V and J genes are TRBV5-1 and TRBJ2-2, with 9 bases identical to TRBD2. Per germline, CDR1 SGHRS and CDR2 YFSETQ. The CDR3 spans 15 residues. The V segment lost 6 bases and the J segment 7 bases; nucleotides outside the gene matches: 10. CDR3 nucleotides: TGCGCCAGCAACCTTGGAGCGGGGGGCGACGGGGAGCTGTTTTTT. This encodes CASNLGAGGDGELFF.

The rearrangement joins TRBV25-1 to TRBJ2-1, with D hard to call. CDR1 is MGHDK, CDR2 SYGVNS, per germline. The CDR3 is 12 residues long. Deletions cut 7 bases from V and 3 bases from J, with 7 bases between. CDR3 bases: TGTGCCAGCAATGGAAACTACAATGAGCAGTTCTTC. Its protein is CASNGNYNEQFF.

The chain couples TRBV6-1 to TRBJ2-7; tentatively, D is TRBD1 (5 bases). Germline lookup yields CDR1 MNHNS and CDR2 SASEGT. V was pared by 2 bases and J by 6 bases, with 14 bases between. There are 14 residues in the CDR3. CDR3 sequence (DNA): TGTGCCAGCAGTGAATGGGCAGGGCAACCCGAGCAGTACTTC. The encoded protein is CASSEWAGQPEQYF.

This clone appeared a single time. CDR3 amino acids: CASASGEADTQYF. The CDR3 DNA is TGTGCCAGCGCTAGCGGGGAAGCAGATACGCAGTATTTT. The chain is built from TRBV6-6 and TRBJ2-3, with 9 nucleotides matching TRBD2. This CDR3 contains 13 residues. With V trimmed by 8 bases and J by 4 bases, 4 bases remained unmatched. Germline V gene sequence: CDR1 MNHNY, CDR2 SVGAGI (reference sequence).

This rearrangement joins TRBV24-1 to TRBJ1-5, with D maybe TRBD1 (6 bases). Germline-derived CDR1 and CDR2 are KGHDR and SFDVKD. V shed 3 bases and J shed 3 bases, with 20 bases lying between them. This CDR3 contains 18 residues. Written as DNA, the CDR3 is TGTGCCACCAGTGATAGTGGGGGGGGCGCGGACTTCAATCAGCCCCAGCATTTT. This sequence encodes CATSDSGGGADFNQPQHF.

The J gene is TRBJ1-1, the V gene TRBV5-1, with TRBD1 as a possible D gene (6 bases). There are 14 residues in the CDR3. V lost 4 bases, J lost 5 bases, and 15 bases lay in between. Germline CDR1 SGHRS, CDR2 YFSETQ. DNA for the CDR3: TGCGCCAGCAGCGCCGGGACATGGGGGACTGAAGCTTTCTTT. It specifies CASSAGTWGTEAFF. Filled out from reference TRBV5-1 and TRBJ1-1, the complete variable domain reads KAGVTQTPRYLIKTRGQQVTLSCSPISGHRSVSWYQQTPGQGLQFLFEYFSETQRNKGNFPGRFSGRQFSNSRSEMNVSTLELGDSALYLCASSAGTWGTEAFFGQGTRLTVV.

This chain uses TRBV6-2 or TRBV6-3 with TRBJ2-7, with D perhaps TRBD2 (6 bases). V lost 2 bases to trimming and J lost 10 bases, with 24 bases between them. CDR1 is MNHEY, CDR2 SVGEGT, per germline. The CDR3 spans 16 residues. The CDR3 DNA follows: TGTGCCAGCAGTTACCTATGGGTGAATAGCGGAGACCGCCAGTACTTC. Protein: CASSYLWVNSGDRQYF.

The chain uses TRBV7-9 and TRBJ2-5; D gene ambiguous. CDR1 and CDR2 from the germline V gene are SEHNR and FQNEAQ (reference sequence). The V and J ends lost 1 base and 1 base respectively, with 10 bases between them. The CDR3 sequence is 15 residues long. CDR3 sequence reads: CASSLVGQSQETQYF. The CDR3 DNA follows: TGTGCCAGCAGCTTAGTTGGGCAGTCCCAAGAGACCCAGTACTTC.

This rearrangement joins TRBV4-1 to TRBJ2-3; 9 bases fit TRBD1. From germline, CDR1 is MGHRA and CDR2 YSYEKL. CDR3 length: 15 amino acids. V lost 4 bases, J lost 4 bases, and 6 bases stayed unmatched. The CDR3 loop is CASSRGQGGADTQYF. The DNA for the CDR3 is TGCGCCAGCAGCCGGGGACAGGGTGGGGCAGATACGCAGTATTTT.

The chain is built from TRBV6-5 and TRBJ1-2, with a weak D call TRBD1 (5 bases). Germline CDR1 MNHEY, CDR2 SVGAGI. This CDR3 has 12 residues. V lost 7 bases and J lost 4, with 10 bases in between. In nucleotides, the CDR3 is TGTGCCAGCACCCCTGGGGGCTATGGCTACACCTTC. It encodes CASTPGGYGYTF.

This chain uses TRBV2 with TRBJ1-4; D is unresolved. The length of the CDR3 is 16 residues. Deletions cut 7 bases from V and 0 bases from J, with 15 bases between. CDR1 SNHLY and CDR2 FYNNEI come from the germline V gene. CDR3 nucleotide sequence: TGTGCCAGCAAGGTCCGGCGGAGTGCAACTAATGAAAAACTGTTTTTT. This gives the protein CASKVRRSATNEKLFF.

The rearrangement joins TRBV19 to TRBJ2-2; the D is unclear. Per germline, CDR1 LNHDA and CDR2 SQIVND (reference sequence). Trimming pared 6 bases from V and 4 bases from J, leaving 12 bases between. This CDR3 has 14 residues. CDR3 nucleotides: TGTGCCAGTAGAGTCCTAGATGGCACCGGGGAGCTGTTTTTT. Protein: CASRVLDGTGELFF. Variable domain in full (rest from reference TRBV19 and TRBJ2-2): DGGITQSPKYLFRKEGQNVTLSCEQNLNHDAMYWYRQDPGQGLRLIYYSQIVNDFQKGDIAEGYSVSREKKESFPLTVTSAQKNPTAFYLCASRVLDGTGELFFGEGSRLTVL.

The rearrangement joins TRBV10-3 to TRBJ2-5; 9 bases map to TRBD2. V dropped 3 bases and J dropped 5; count of bases not matched to a gene: 4. The CDR3 spans 14 residues. Germline V gene sequence: CDR1 ENHRY, CDR2 SYGVKD. The DNA of the CDR3 is TGTGCCATCAGTGAACCGCTAGCGGGGGAGACCCAGTACTTC. Its protein product is CAISEPLAGETQYF.

This CDR3 is CASSQEMFGSGNTIYF. CDR3 in DNA: TGCGCCAGCAGCCAAGAGATGTTTGGCTCTGGAAACACCATATATTTT. The chain combines TRBV4-1 with TRBJ1-3; D not certain. The V and J ends lost 0 bases and 0 bases respectively, with 9 bases between them. This CDR3 has 16 amino acids. Germline V gene lookup returns CDR1 MGHRA and CDR2 YSYEKL.

The chain combines TRBV14 with TRBJ1-1; D unclear. Trimming removed 4 bases at V and 5 bases at J, with 20 bases between. This CDR3 has 16 amino acids. The germline CDR1 and CDR2 sequences are SGHDN and FVKESK. Written as DNA, the CDR3 is TGTGCCAGCAGCCCCGACCGGGGTACTTGGGGAACTGAAGCTTTCTTT. Amino acids: CASSPDRGTWGTEAFF.

J is TRBJ2-2 and V is TRBV3-1 (or the pseudogene TRBV3-2), with D possibly being TRBD2 (6 bases). With 0 bases removed from V and 1 base from J, the gap between germline ends came to 12 bases. This CDR3 spans 17 amino acids. The germline CDR1 and CDR2 sequences are LGHDT and YNNKEL (reference sequence). DNA for the CDR3: TGTGCCAGCAGCCAAGATAGGATGCGGGAGAACACCGGGGAGCTGTTTTTT. Translation gives CASSQDRMRENTGELFF.

This clone was seen just once. The chain uses TRBV10-1 and TRBJ2-7, with D uncertain. The CDR3 runs 14 residues. Per the germline V gene, CDR1 is WNHNN and CDR2 is SYGVQD (reference sequence). V lost 3 bases, J lost 2 bases, and 11 bases lay in between. The CDR3, as DNA: TGCGCCAGCAGTGAACCTTGGCCCACCTACGAGCAGTACTTC. Translating it yields CASSEPWPTYEQYF.

For the CDR3, the DNA is TGTGCCATCAGCGGACAGGGCAGCTCTGGGGCCAACGTCCTGACTTTC. Its protein is CAISGQGSSGANVLTF. The chain couples TRBV10-3 to TRBJ2-6, with 8 bases that match TRBD1. Germline V lookup: CDR1 ENHRY, CDR2 SYGVKD. The CDR3 sequence is 16 residues long. With 6 bases clipped from V and 0 bases from J, the junction kept 4 bases outside the gene matches.

The chain is built from TRBV19 and TRBJ1-1, with 7 bases matching TRBD1. The CDR3 extends over 15 amino acids. Germline assignment: CDR1 LNHDA and CDR2 SQIVND (reference sequence). Trimming removed 10 bases from V and 0 bases from J; junction bases left unmatched: 11. Here the CDR3 reads CATIRGGTMNTEAFF. CDR3 sequence (DNA): TGTGCCACCATCAGGGGGGGCACGATGAACACTGAAGCTTTCTTT.

This chain uses TRBV19 with TRBJ1-5; a weak D match, TRBD1 (5 bases). Trimming pared 5 bases from V and 0 bases from J, leaving 23 bases between. Germline V gives CDR1 LNHDA, CDR2 SQIVND (reference sequence). The CDR3 extends over 19 amino acids. In DNA form, the CDR3 reads TGTGCCAGTAGTCCCGGGGGAGGTCTGATGATATATAGCAATCAGCCCCAGCATTTT. Amino acid sequence: CASSPGGGLMIYSNQPQHF.

This rearrangement joins TRBV6-6 to TRBJ1-6; 7 bases match TRBD1. V was clipped by 5 bases and J by 10 bases; unmatched bases: 11. CDR3 size: 15 residues. The germline gives CDR1 MNHNY, CDR2 SVGAGI (reference sequence). The CDR3 DNA sequence: TGTGCCAGCAGTACCCAAGAACGACAGGGCTCACCCCTCCACTTT. Amino acids: CASSTQERQGSPLHF.